These 30 T cell receptor beta chains originate from one sample sequenced in a study of blood T cells in healthy people across ages. Then a second PCR, running about 6 to 12 cycles, was carried out with a sample-barcoded 5' primer and a J-beta primer mix. From the 5' RACE reads, TCRdb called clonotypes with MiXCR, one entry per CDR3 protein. The table includes 380,000 or so distinct CDR3 sequences, about 52% detected once. Sequencing used blood. Receptor source: a man aged 55-75 years in good health.

The chain carries TRBV28 and TRBJ2-5, with 9 positions matching TRBD1. Germline V CDR1 and CDR2: MDHEN, SYDVKM. With V trimmed by 7 bases and J by 2 bases, 14 bases remained unmatched. CDR3 length: 17 amino acids. The CDR3 protein is CASTDQQGQGLQETQYF. CDR3 in DNA: TGTGCCAGCACCGACCAGCAAGGACAGGGGTTACAAGAGACCCAGTACTTC. The full variable domain, its missing parts supplied by reference TRBV28 and TRBJ2-5, is DVKVTQSSRYLVKRTGEKVFLECVQDMDHENMFWYRQDPGLGLRLIYFSYDVKMKEKGDIPEGYSVSREKKERFSLILESASTNQTSMYLCASTDQQGQGLQETQYFGPGTRLLVL.

The table lists this clonotype with many counts. The CDR3 here is CASSLGTANGYTF. The CDR3 nucleotides are TGCGCCAGCAGCTTGGGGACAGCCAACGGCTACACCTTC. V gene TRBV5-1 combines with J gene TRBJ1-2; a possible D gene is TRBD1 (6 bases). This CDR3 is built from 13 residues. Germline loops: CDR1 SGHRS, CDR2 YFSETQ. V lost 0 bases, J lost 8 bases, and 11 bases lay in between.

This chain links TRBV10-3 with TRBJ2-7; D gene uncertain. CDR1 is ENHRY and CDR2 is SYGVKD in the germline V gene. V was trimmed by 10 bases and J by 3 bases, leaving 4 bases between them. The CDR3 totals 9 residues. DNA for the CDR3: TGTGCCACCGGCTACGAGCAGTACTTC. Protein: CATGYEQYF.

The V and J genes are TRBV29-1 and TRBJ2-1, with D maybe TRBD2 (5 bases). The DNA end lines up better with TRBJ2-7; the J call may be wrong. The CDR3 runs to 15 residues. The V gene's germline CDR1 is SQVTM and CDR2 ANQGSEA. The CDR3 DNA follows: TGCAGCGTTGGGGTTTCCCCTAGCTCCTACAATGAGCAGTACTTC. Its translation: CSVGVSPSSYNEQYF.

This clonotype was found once. Relative to the germline gene, one junction end is altered; a read error may explain this. This chain uses TRBV7-8 with TRBJ2-3; the D gene is possibly TRBD2 (5 bases). The germline V gene encodes CDR1 SGHVS and CDR2 FQNEAQ. This CDR3 region has 15 residues. CDR3 nucleotides: TGTGCCAGCAGCTTAGATAGTCTAGCCGCAGATACGCGGTATTTT. Its translation: CASSLDSLAADTRYF.

The rearrangement links TRBV30 to TRBJ2-5; the D is unclear. The CDR3 extends over 14 amino acids. Per germline, CDR1 GTSNPN and CDR2 SVGIG (reference sequence). V was pared by 1 base and J by 5 bases, with 14 bases between. CDR3 sequence: CAWSGTAELETQYF. CDR3 bases: TGTGCCTGGAGTGGGACCGCTGAACTGGAGACCCAGTACTTC.

This clonotype was observed a single time. V gene TRBV3-1 combines with J gene TRBJ2-7; TRBD1 matches at 8 bases. Germline assignment: CDR1 LGHDT and CDR2 YNNKEL (reference sequence). V lost 2 bases, J lost 2 bases, and 8 bases stayed unmatched. This CDR3 contains 16 residues. The DNA for the CDR3 is TGTGCCAGCAGCCAAACCCGGACAGGGCCTCCCTACGAGCAGTACTTC. Its protein is CASSQTRTGPPYEQYF.

This clonotype was recorded a few times. V is TRBV4-2 and J is TRBJ2-3; D remains unclear. Germline loops: CDR1 LGHNA, CDR2 YNFKEQ. The V end lost 1 base, the J end lost 0 bases, and 8 bases lay between the germline ends. CDR3 size: 15 residues. CDR3 DNA: TGTGCCAGCAGCCAAGCGACGACGAGCACAGATACGCAGTATTTT. Translated, it gives CASSQATTSTDTQYF.

CDR3 sequence: CASSVDRGNNQPQHF. The CDR3 DNA follows: TGTGCCAGCAGCGTCGACAGGGGTAACAATCAGCCCCAGCATTTT. The chain links TRBV6-1 to TRBJ1-5; the match to TRBD1 covers 8 bases. Germline V CDR1 and CDR2: MNHNS, SASEGT. The CDR3 has 15 amino acids. J gave up 3 bases and V 6 bases, and 7 bases lay outside the gene matches.

The V gene is TRBV11-2, the J gene TRBJ2-1; D is perhaps TRBD1 (5 bases). There are 15 residues in the CDR3. V was clipped by 0 bases and J by 5 bases, with 11 bases between them. Germline-derived CDR1 and CDR2 are SGHAT and FQNNGV. In DNA form, the CDR3 reads TGTGCCAGCAGCTTAGATCAGGGCAGAAACAATGAGCAGTTCTTC. It translates to CASSLDQGRNNEQFF.

The V gene is TRBV5-1, the J gene TRBJ2-3; 16 positions match TRBD2. V lost 5 bases, J lost 10 bases, and 4 bases stayed unmatched. Germline loops: CDR1 SGHRS, CDR2 YFSETQ. This CDR3 is 14 amino acids long. The CDR3 nucleotides read TGCGCCAGCAGAGGGACTAGCGGGAGGGCCGCGCAGTATTTT. Its protein is CASRGTSGRAAQYF.

The genes are TRBV30 and TRBJ2-1; D unclear. The CDR3 is 15 residues long. Germline V gives CDR1 GTSNPN, CDR2 SVGIG (reference sequence). V was shortened by 4 bases and J by 0 bases, with 13 bases between the two germline ends. The CDR3 DNA follows: TGTGCCTGGAACCCCGGCTGGGCCTCCTACAATGAGCAGTTCTTC. Protein: CAWNPGWASYNEQFF. The full variable domain, rest sourced from reference TRBV30 and TRBJ2-1, is SQTIHQWPATLVQPVGSPLSLECTVEGTSNPNLYWYRQAAGRGLQLLFYSVGIGQISSEVPQNLSASRPQDRQFILSSKKLLLSDSGFYLCAWNPGWASYNEQFFGPGTRLTVL.

V usage is TRBV6-1 and J usage is TRBJ1-4; no firm D call. The CDR3 is 14 residues long. Trimming stripped 3 bases from V and 0 bases from J, with 5 bases between. The germline V gene encodes CDR1 MNHNS and CDR2 SASEGT. The CDR3 DNA reads TGTGCCAGCAGTGACAGATCAACTAATGAAAAACTGTTTTTT. Amino acid sequence: CASSDRSTNEKLFF.

This clonotype showed up just once. The chain couples TRBV12-3 or TRBV12-4 to TRBJ1-1, with 7 bases matching TRBD1. Losses at the gene ends were 1 base for V and 1 base for J; bases not matched to a gene: 6. There are 16 residues in the CDR3. The CDR3 protein is CASSLDTGTENTEAFF. The CDR3 region has the DNA TGTGCCAGCAGTTTAGATACCGGGACAGAGAACACTGAAGCTTTCTTT.

As regards this clonotype: An end of the junction does not agree with germline; a read error may underlie this. This chain links TRBV7-9 with TRBJ2-5; D possibly corresponds to TRBD2 (5 bases). This CDR3 region has 18 residues. Per the germline V gene, CDR1 is SEHNR and CDR2 is FQNEAQ (reference sequence). Written as DNA, the CDR3 is TGTGCCAGCAGCCTAGCAGCCGGTCCAATGAAAGACCAAGAGGCCCAGTACTTC. Protein: CASSLAAGPMKDQEAQYF. The full variable domain, completed using reference TRBV7-9 and TRBJ2-5, is DTGVSQNPRHKITKRGQNVTFRCDPISEHNRLYWYRQTLGQGPEFLTYFQNEAQLEKSRLLSDRFSAERPKGSFSTLEIQRTEQGDSAMYLCASSLAAGPMKDQEAQYFGPGTRLLVL.

The rearrangement joins TRBV20-1 to TRBJ1-6; the D gene is possibly TRBD1 (6 bases). Germline CDR1 reads DFQATT; CDR2 reads SNEGSKA (reference sequence). V dropped 2 bases and J dropped 9 bases, with 20 bases sitting between them. The CDR3 contains 16 residues. CDR3 amino acids: CSARSPRDTERSPLHF. The CDR3 DNA follows: TGCAGTGCTAGATCACCCCGGGACACAGAACGTTCACCCCTCCACTTT.

The genes are TRBV29-1 and TRBJ2-5; no reliable D call. Per the germline V gene, CDR1 is SQVTM and CDR2 is ANQGSEA. The CDR3 length is 12 residues. The ends were cut back, 5 bases at V and 4 bases at J, with 11 bases in the middle. CDR3 sequence reads: CSVPNYAETQYF. The CDR3 nucleotides read TGCAGCGTTCCTAACTACGCAGAGACCCAGTACTTC. The full variable domain, with the rest looked up from reference TRBV29-1 and TRBJ2-5, is SAVISQKPSRDICQRGTSLTIQCQVDSQVTMMFWYRQQPGQSLTLIATANQGSEATYESGFVIDKFPISRPNLTFSTLTVSNMSPEDSSIYLCSVPNYAETQYFGPGTRLLVL.

In this sample, this clonotype turned up a few times. The rearrangement uses TRBV29-1 and TRBJ2-7, with 8 bases fitting TRBD1. The V and J ends lost 6 bases and 10 bases, in that order; junction bases with no gene match: 23. The CDR3 length is 16 residues. CDR1 is SQVTM, CDR2 ANQGSEA, per germline. CDR3 amino acids: CSVEMTRAPGTGAQYF. The CDR3 DNA sequence: TGCAGCGTAGAAATGACTCGAGCACCCGGGACAGGAGCTCAGTACTTC.

The chain uses TRBV29-1 and TRBJ2-7; 8 nucleotides line up with TRBD2. J was trimmed by 4 bases and V by 4 bases; bases with no gene match: 6. Germline lookup yields CDR1 SQVTM and CDR2 ANQGSEA. This CDR3 has 13 amino acids. The CDR3 is CSVASGRYYEQYF. As DNA, the CDR3 is TGCAGCGTTGCAAGCGGGAGATATTACGAGCAGTACTTC.

Only one count was recorded for this clonotype. V is TRBV12-3 or TRBV12-4 and J is TRBJ1-1; TRBD1 is a possible D gene (6 bases). V lost 5 bases to trimming and J lost 0 bases, with 16 bases between them. The CDR3 consists of 16 residues. CDR3 DNA sequence: TGTGCCAGCAGTCCCCGACAGGCAACGATGAACACTGAAGCTTTCTTT. It yields the protein CASSPRQATMNTEAFF.

This chain connects TRBV5-1 to TRBJ2-1; 8 bases are a match to TRBD1. V shed 3 bases, J shed 1 base, and the junction held 6 bases outside the gene matches. The CDR3 extends over 16 amino acids. Germline-derived CDR1 and CDR2 are SGHRS and YFSETQ. The CDR3 sequence: CASSSTGELSYNEQFF. DNA of the CDR3: TGCGCCAGCAGCTCGACAGGGGAACTGTCCTACAATGAGCAGTTCTTC.

Only a few counts were recorded for this clonotype. The V gene is TRBV6-2 or TRBV6-3, the J gene TRBJ2-7; D is ambiguous. The germline V gene has CDR1 MNHEY and CDR2 SVGEGT. V shed 7 bases and J shed 0 bases, with 25 bases lying between them. CDR3 length equals 18 residues. The CDR3 sequence: CASTTYAVVALFSYEQYF. The CDR3, as DNA: TGTGCCAGCACCACCTATGCGGTAGTGGCTCTCTTCTCCTACGAGCAGTACTTC.

The gene calls are TRBV11-2 and TRBJ2-2, with D perhaps TRBD2 (6 bases). The CDR3 is 15 amino acids. The germline V gene encodes CDR1 SGHAT and CDR2 FQNNGV. Trimming took off 5 bases at V and 3 bases at J, with 13 bases between the two ends. The CDR3: CASSQNTGDTGELFF. CDR3 coding DNA: TGTGCCAGCAGCCAGAACACGGGGGACACCGGGGAGCTGTTTTTT.

The table lists this clonotype with a few counts. The chain is built from TRBV29-1 and TRBJ2-5; D tentatively fits TRBD1 or TRBD2 (6 bases each). The J call may be in error: the DNA end matches TRBJ2-7 better. The V gene's germline CDR1 is SQVTM and CDR2 ANQGSEA. CDR3 length: 11 residues. DNA for the CDR3: TGCAGCGTTGGGGGGGCCGCCGAGCAGTACTTC. Its protein is CSVGGAAEQYF.

This clonotype was seen ten or more times. This chain uses TRBV20-1 with TRBJ2-1, with 14 bases that match TRBD2. This CDR3 contains 17 residues. Germline assignment: CDR1 DFQATT and CDR2 SNEGSKA (reference sequence). With 3 bases clipped from V and 3 bases from J, the junction kept 7 bases outside the gene matches. This chain's CDR3 is CSARGLAGATLYNEQFF. CDR3 bases: TGCAGTGCTAGGGGACTAGCGGGGGCGACCCTCTACAATGAGCAGTTCTTC.

This clonotype was found a few times. The rearrangement uses TRBV12-3 or TRBV12-4 and TRBJ2-1, with TRBD2 identical over 11 bases. Unmatched junction bases numbered 12, after V lost 5 bases and J lost 9 bases. There are 16 residues in the CDR3. The CDR3 nucleotides are TGTGCCAGCAGTCCCTTGGGACTAGCGGTCGGAGGTGAGCAGTTCTTC. This gives the protein CASSPLGLAVGGEQFF.

This clonotype turned up a few times. The rearrangement uses TRBV5-1 and TRBJ2-3; 12 nucleotides align to TRBD2. The CDR3 contains 16 residues. The V and J ends lost 5 bases and 3 bases, in that order; junction bases with no gene match: 7. Germline V gives CDR1 SGHRS, CDR2 YFSETQ. In DNA form, the CDR3 reads TGCGCCAGCAGGCCAACTAGCGGGGGGCTAACAGATACGCAGTATTTT. Translation gives CASRPTSGGLTDTQYF.

Ten or more counts support this clonotype. This sequence joins TRBV7-2 and TRBJ2-7; D is perhaps TRBD2 (5 bases). The CDR3 is made up of 14 amino acids. Germline CDR1 is SGHTA and CDR2 is FQGNSA. The V and J ends lost 3 bases and 2 bases respectively, with 11 bases between them. The CDR3 bases are TGTGCCAGCAGCTTTGGCGGGTTCACCTACGAGCAGTACTTC. It encodes CASSFGGFTYEQYF. Full variable domain (outside the CDR3, taken from reference TRBV7-2 and TRBJ2-7): GAGVSQSPSNKVTEKGKDVELRCDPISGHTALYWYRQSLGQGLEFLIYFQGNSAPDKSGLPSDRFSAERTGGSVSTLTIQRTQQEDSAVYLCASSFGGFTYEQYFGPGTRLTVT.

The rearrangement joins TRBV21-1 to TRBJ2-1; the DNA was not compared with TRBD2, the D call given in the table. TRBV21-1 is tagged as a pseudogene. CDR3 size: 15 residues. CDR3 bases: TGTGCCAGCAGCAAGGGCGGGGGGGCCTACAATGAGCAGTTCTTC. It specifies CASSKGGGAYNEQFF.

Details on this clonotype: This may come from a read error, since a much larger clone is one base off. The genes are TRBV28 and TRBJ2-1; 8 positions match TRBD2. The J call may be in error: the DNA end matches TRBJ2-7 better. The CDR3 contains 15 residues. Germline CDR1 is MDHEN and CDR2 is SYDVKM. The CDR3 DNA follows: TGTGCCAACATCAACGGGGGGGGTATGGGCAATGAGCAGTACTTC. Protein: CANINGGGMGNEQYF.